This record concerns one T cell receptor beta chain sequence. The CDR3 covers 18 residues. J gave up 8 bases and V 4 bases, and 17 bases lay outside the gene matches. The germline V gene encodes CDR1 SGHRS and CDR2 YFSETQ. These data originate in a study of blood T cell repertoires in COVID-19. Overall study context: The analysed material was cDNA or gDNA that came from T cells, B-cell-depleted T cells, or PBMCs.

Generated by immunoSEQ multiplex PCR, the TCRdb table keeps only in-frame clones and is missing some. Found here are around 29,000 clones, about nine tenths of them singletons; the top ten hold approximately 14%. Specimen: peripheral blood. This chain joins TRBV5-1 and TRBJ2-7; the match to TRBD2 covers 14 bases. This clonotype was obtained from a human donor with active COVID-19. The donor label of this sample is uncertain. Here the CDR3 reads CASSREGTSGGPGGQQYF. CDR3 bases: TGCGCCAGCAGCCGGGAAGGGACTAGCGGGGGTCCCGGGGGGCAGCAGTACTTC.